This T cell receptor (beta chain) was captured by sequencing in a study of T-cell reconstitution after alpha-beta-depleted transplantation in children. Study conclusions and caveats: For some patients, TCRbeta diversity was high at day 60 because of recipient T cells and thymic progenitors that survived. After transplant, at about two months, alpha-beta T cells were reportedly derived from several hundred expanded graft clones. Counts and diversity of T cells one year after transplant came mostly from newly produced T cells.

As it was prepared, the TCRbeta library received unique molecular identifiers. Using its own MiXCR run on the PCR reads, TCRdb lists one record per CDR3 protein. The sample has just under 350,000 distinct CDR3 sequences, about 16% seen once. V gave up 5 bases and J gave up 3 bases; unmatched junction bases: 6. Germline loops: CDR1 MNHNS, CDR2 SASEGT. The CDR3 sequence is 14 residues long. Turning to this clonotype: What it binds is not known.

Sequencing was performed on PBMCs, mostly from graft donor cells, taken 360 days after TCRalphabeta/CD19-depleted stem cell transplant. This chain connects TRBV6-1 to TRBJ2-7, with 8 positions matching TRBD1. This receptor was identified in a male patient between 2 and 10 years old who had a stem cell transplant for acute lymphoblastic leukemia, so the T cells may come from the graft donor. The CDR3 DNA reads as TGTGCCAGCAGTAAGCGACAGGGGATCTACGAGCAGTACTTC. It yields the protein CASSKRQGIYEQYF.